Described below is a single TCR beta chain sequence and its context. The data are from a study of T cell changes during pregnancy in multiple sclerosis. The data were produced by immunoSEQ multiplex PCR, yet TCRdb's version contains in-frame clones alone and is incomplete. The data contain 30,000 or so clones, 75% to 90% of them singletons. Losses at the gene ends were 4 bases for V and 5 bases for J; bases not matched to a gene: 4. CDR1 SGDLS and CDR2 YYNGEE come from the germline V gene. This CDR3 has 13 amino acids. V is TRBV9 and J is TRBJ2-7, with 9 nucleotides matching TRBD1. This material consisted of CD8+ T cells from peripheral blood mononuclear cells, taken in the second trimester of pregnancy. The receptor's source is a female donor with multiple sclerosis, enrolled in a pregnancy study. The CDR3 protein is CASSRGDRDEQYF. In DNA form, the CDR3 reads TGTGCCAGCAGCCGCGGGGACAGGGACGAGCAGTACTTC.